The clone carrying this T cell receptor (beta chain) appeared a few times. Its antigen is not identified. TCRdb used MiXCR to reprocess the RT-PCR reads, holding one entry per CDR3 protein. The table includes roughly 500,000 distinct CDR3 sequences, about 25% detected once. The sample is drawn from a study of response to subunit inactivated influenza vaccine. Study observations and caveats: Authors suggested each seasonal flu vaccination may recruit only limited numbers of new T cells.

The germline V gene encodes CDR1 SGHRS and CDR2 YFSETQ. V was clipped by 3 bases and J by 4 bases; unmatched bases: 8. This CDR3 comprises 18 residues. This chain uses TRBV5-1 with TRBJ2-1, with 15 nucleotides matching TRBD2. This TCR came from a man between 45 and 60 years old who received an inactivated influenza vaccine. The sample was CD4+ T cells sorted from PBMCs, taken around 5 days after vaccination. This chain's CDR3 is CASSWGTSGRPFYNEQFF. CDR3 bases: TGCGCCAGCAGCTGGGGGACTAGCGGGAGGCCGTTTTACAATGAGCAGTTCTTC.